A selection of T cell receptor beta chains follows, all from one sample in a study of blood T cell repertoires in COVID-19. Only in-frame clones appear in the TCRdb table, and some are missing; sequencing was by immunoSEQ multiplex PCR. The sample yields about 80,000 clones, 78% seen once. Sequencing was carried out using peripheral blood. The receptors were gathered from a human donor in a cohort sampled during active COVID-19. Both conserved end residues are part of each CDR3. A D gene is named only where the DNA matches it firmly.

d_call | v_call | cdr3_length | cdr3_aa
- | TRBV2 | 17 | CASTPLYGGPVSTEAFF
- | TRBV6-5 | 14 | CASSYASGRETQYF
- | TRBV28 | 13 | CASAEQRNYGYTF
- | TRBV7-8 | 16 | CASSPITGLVLLGYTF
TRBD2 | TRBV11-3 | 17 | CASSDTATSGRSDEQFF
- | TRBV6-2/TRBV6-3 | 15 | CASSYNEGLGDTQYF
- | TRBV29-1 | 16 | CSVIATEPTSNYGYTF
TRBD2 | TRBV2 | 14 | CASSEGGGNYEQYF
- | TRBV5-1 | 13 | CASSLDSPGEQYF
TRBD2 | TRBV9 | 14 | CASSASGTGDEQFF
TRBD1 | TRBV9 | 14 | CASSPGTGKETQYF
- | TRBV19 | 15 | CASRIAGLNNSPLHF
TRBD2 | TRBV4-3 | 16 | CASSQDERERTGELFF
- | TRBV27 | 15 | CASSLGYGGGVEVNF